This T cell receptor (beta chain) was retrieved from a study of cytomegalovirus exposure and HLA in healthy donors. This clone is termed medium-sized. The antigen remains unidentified. The study, taken as a whole, reports: An analysis done earlier found most TCR beta V segments productive about 87% or about 30% of the time. Investigators reported fewer than 200 TCR beta chains as tied to cytomegalovirus.

The length of the CDR3 is 16 residues. The trim removed 0 bases at V and 4 bases at J, leaving 3 bases unmatched. CDR1 is MRHNA, CDR2 SNTAGT, per germline. Primers included in the PCR were 60 Vbeta and 13 Jbeta primers. Data came from immunoSEQ multiplex PCR; TCRdb stores just in-frame clones and leaves some out. In the table there are tens of thousands of clones, about 75% of which are singletons. Sequencing used PBMCs. V is TRBV6-4 and J is TRBJ2-3; TRBD2 matches at 11 bases. This sequence was found in a man aged 25 to 40 in good health and CMV-seropositive. The CDR3 DNA is TGTGCCAGCAGTGACTCGATTAGCGGGGGGGCAGATACGCAGTATTTT. Translation gives CASSDSISGGADTQYF.